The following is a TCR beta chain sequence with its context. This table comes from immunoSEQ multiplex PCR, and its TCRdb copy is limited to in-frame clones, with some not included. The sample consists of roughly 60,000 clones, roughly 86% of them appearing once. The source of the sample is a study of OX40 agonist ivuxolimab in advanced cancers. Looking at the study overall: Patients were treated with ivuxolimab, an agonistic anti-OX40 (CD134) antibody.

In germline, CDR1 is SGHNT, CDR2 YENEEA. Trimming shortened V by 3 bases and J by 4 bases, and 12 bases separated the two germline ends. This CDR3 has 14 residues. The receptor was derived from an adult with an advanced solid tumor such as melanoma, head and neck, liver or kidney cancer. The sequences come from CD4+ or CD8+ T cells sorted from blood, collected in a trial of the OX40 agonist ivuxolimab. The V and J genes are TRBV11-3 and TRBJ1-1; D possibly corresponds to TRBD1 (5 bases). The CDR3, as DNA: TGTGCCAGCAGCTTCGGGGGGGACGGCACTGAAGCTTTCTTT. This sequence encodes CASSFGGDGTEAFF.